This entry concerns a single TCR beta chain. Germline CDR1 and CDR2: GTSNPN and SVGIG (reference sequence). The CDR3 spans 15 residues. Trimming removed 0 bases at V and 7 bases at J, with 15 bases between. Each CDR3 protein gets one entry after TCRdb re-called the 5' RACE reads with MiXCR. The sample consists of 450,000 to 650,000 distinct CDR3 sequences, 9% to 10% of them appearing once. These data come from a study of identical twins. Healthy Caucasian donors formed the entire cohort. The same data also contributed to another study, on yellow fever vaccine responses in identical twins.

The specimen was PBMCs. The receptor was isolated from a woman aged 18-29 years in good health. The rearrangement links TRBV30 to TRBJ2-2, with TRBD2 as a possible D gene (5 bases). The CDR3 DNA reads TGTGCCTGGAGTGTCGGAGGAGCTTCTGGCGGGGAGCTGTTTTTT. It translates to CAWSVGGASGGELFF.